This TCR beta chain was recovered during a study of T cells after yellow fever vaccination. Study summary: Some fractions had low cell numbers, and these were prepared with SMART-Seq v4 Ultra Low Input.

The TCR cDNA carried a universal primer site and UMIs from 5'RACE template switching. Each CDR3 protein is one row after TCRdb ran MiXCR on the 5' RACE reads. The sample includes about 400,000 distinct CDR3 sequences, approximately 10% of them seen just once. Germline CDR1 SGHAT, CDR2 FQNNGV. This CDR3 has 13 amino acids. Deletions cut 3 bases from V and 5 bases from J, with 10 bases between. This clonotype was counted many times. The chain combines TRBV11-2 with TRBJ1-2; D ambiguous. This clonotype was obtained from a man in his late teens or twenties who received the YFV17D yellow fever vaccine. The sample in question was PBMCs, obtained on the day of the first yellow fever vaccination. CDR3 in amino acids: CASSFGVGYGYTF. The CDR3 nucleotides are TGTGCCAGCAGCTTTGGGGTCGGATATGGCTACACCTTC. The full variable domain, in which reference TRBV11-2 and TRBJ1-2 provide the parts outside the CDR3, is EAGVAQSPRYKIIEKRQSVAFWCNPISGHATLYWYQQILGQGPKLLIQFQNNGVVDDSQLPKDRFSAERLKGVDSTLKIQPAKLEDSAVYLCASSFGVGYGYTFGSGTRLTVV.